Presented here are 22 T cell receptor beta chains from one specimen sequenced in a study of beta chain features in type 1 diabetes. The sequenced template was cDNA made from the entire isolated RNA. Repertoires were generated with immunoSEQ multiplex PCR, while TCRdb's copy carries only in-frame clones and drops some. The data contain hundreds of thousands of clones, approximately 30% of them singletons. The sample consisted of naive CD4+ T cells from blood. The receptors were gathered from a man younger than 35 in good health.

This clone came up a few times. The rearrangement joins TRBV10-3 to TRBJ2-3; maybe TRBD1 (6 bases). The ends were cut back, 4 bases at V and 4 bases at J, with 12 bases in the middle. The CDR3 extends over 14 amino acids. CDR1 ENHRY and CDR2 SYGVKD come from the germline V gene. CDR3 amino acids: CAISGAGASDTQYF. CDR3 sequence (DNA): TGTGCCATCAGTGGTGCAGGGGCCTCAGATACGCAGTATTTT.

This clone turned up a few times. This chain connects TRBV2 to TRBJ2-1; 11 nucleotides match TRBD1. This CDR3 has 14 residues. V shed 5 bases, J shed 8 bases, and the junction held 5 bases outside the gene matches. CDR1 SNHLY and CDR2 FYNNEI come from the germline V gene. Written as DNA, the CDR3 is TGTGCCAGCAGTTTGGACAGGGGGCGCGATGAGCAGTTCTTC. Its translation: CASSLDRGRDEQFF. Using reference TRBV2 and TRBJ2-1 for the parts outside the CDR3, the full variable domain is EPEVTQTPSHQVTQMGQEVILRCVPISNHLYFYWYRQILGQKVEFLVSFYNNEISEKSEIFDDQFSVERPDGSNFTLKIRSTKLEDSAMYFCASSLDRGRDEQFFGPGTRLTVL.

The CDR3 loop is CATSRDQGLWWEQYF. In nucleotides, the CDR3 is TGTGCCACCAGCAGAGATCAGGGGCTCTGGTGGGAGCAGTACTTC. V gene TRBV15 combines with J gene TRBJ2-7, with a possible D match to TRBD1 (6 bases). Germline V gene lookup returns CDR1 LNHNV and CDR2 YYDKDF (reference sequence). Trimming left V 0 bases short and J 7 bases short, with 16 bases between. The CDR3 consists of 15 residues.

The chain joins TRBV25-1 to TRBJ2-3, with TRBD2 matching over 10 bases. Unmatched junction bases numbered 4, after V lost 1 base and J lost 3 bases. Germline V gives CDR1 MGHDK, CDR2 SYGVNS. CDR3 length: 16 amino acids. CDR3 nucleotide sequence: TGTGCCAGCAGTGAATTTAAGCGGGGGGGGACAGATACGCAGTATTTT. Translated, it gives CASSEFKRGGTDTQYF. Full variable domain (missing parts from reference TRBV25-1 and TRBJ2-3): EADIYQTPRYLVIGTGKKITLECSQTMGHDKMYWYQQDPGMELHLIHYSYGVNSTEKGDLSSESTVSRIRTEHFPLTLESARPSHTSQYLCASSEFKRGGTDTQYFGPGTRLTVL.

In this sample, this clone turned up a few times. This CDR3 is also generated by other DNA sequences in the sample. The CDR3 sequence is CASSPDRSSYEQYF. The CDR3 DNA reads as TGTGCCAGCTCACCGGACAGGAGCTCCTACGAGCAGTACTTC. V gene TRBV18 combines with J gene TRBJ2-7, with 7 bases lining up with TRBD1. V trimming: 3 bases; J trimming: 0 bases; junction bases outside the gene matches: 2. The CDR3 runs 14 residues. Germline CDR1 KGHSH, CDR2 LQKENI.

Regarding this clone: The sample holds other DNA sequences that translate to the same CDR3. The chain is built from TRBV2 and TRBJ1-2; D gene uncertain. With 3 bases removed from V and 2 bases from J, the gap between germline ends came to 4 bases. This CDR3 spans 12 amino acids. The germline V gene encodes CDR1 SNHLY and CDR2 FYNNEI. The CDR3 DNA sequence: TGTGCCAGCAGTGACTCAAACTATGGCTACACCTTC. Its protein product is CASSDSNYGYTF.

The rearrangement uses TRBV5-1 and TRBJ2-3, with D possibly being TRBD2 (6 bases). The germline V gene encodes CDR1 SGHRS and CDR2 YFSETQ. This CDR3 has 16 residues. V lost 5 bases and J lost 4, with 20 bases in between. CDR3 protein: CASRLRLVASADTQYF. CDR3 bases: TGCGCCAGCAGACTTCGACTAGTGGCGTCAGCAGATACGCAGTATTTT.

The chain recombines TRBV29-1 with TRBJ2-1; 9 positions match TRBD1. CDR1 and CDR2 (germline): SQVTM, ANQGSEA. Trimming took 0 bases from V and 10 from J; bases not matched to a gene: 10. This CDR3 is built from 15 residues. This chain's CDR3 is CSVEERRDRASEQFF. CDR3 sequence (DNA): TGCAGCGTTGAAGAGAGGAGGGACAGGGCCTCGGAGCAGTTCTTC.

This clone has just a few counts. This chain joins TRBV2 and TRBJ2-3, with a weak D call TRBD2 (5 bases). The CDR3 contains 14 residues. V was cut by 7 bases and J by 0 bases, with 11 bases left in between. From germline, CDR1 is SNHLY and CDR2 FYNNEI. The CDR3: CASTKDFSTDTQYF. The CDR3 DNA follows: TGTGCCAGCACTAAGGACTTTAGCACAGATACGCAGTATTTT.

The chain combines TRBV4-1 with TRBJ2-7; D is unclear. With 3 bases removed from V and 1 base from J, the gap between germline ends came to 13 bases. CDR1 MGHRA and CDR2 YSYEKL come from the germline V gene. The length of the CDR3 is 15 residues. CDR3 bases: TGCGCCAGCAGCCATGACCACAGCGCTTCCTACGAGCAGTACTTC. This gives the protein CASSHDHSASYEQYF.

For this clone: Different DNA sequences within this sample yield the same CDR3. The V call is TRBV5-1, the J call TRBJ2-1; D not resolved. Germline lookup yields CDR1 SGHRS and CDR2 YFSETQ. The length of the CDR3 is 15 residues. The V and J ends lost 0 bases and 0 bases respectively, with 7 bases between them. Written as DNA, the CDR3 is TGCGCCAGCAGCTTGGACCCGAGCTCCTACAATGAGCAGTTCTTC. Residues: CASSLDPSSYNEQFF.

This clone was detected only a few times. CDR3 amino acids: CSVGGQGLTQYF. The CDR3 nucleotides are TGCAGCGTTGGGGGACAGGGACTTACGCAGTATTTT. This chain connects TRBV29-1 to TRBJ2-3; TRBD1 agrees at 9 bases. V shed 4 bases, J shed 8 bases, and the junction held 4 bases outside the gene matches. The CDR3 is made up of 12 amino acids. The germline gives CDR1 SQVTM, CDR2 ANQGSEA.

This clone was observed a few times. The chain links TRBV29-1 to TRBJ2-1, with 10 bases aligning to TRBD2. J gave up 9 bases and V 3 bases, and 2 bases lay outside the gene matches. Germline CDR1 reads SQVTM; CDR2 reads ANQGSEA. CDR3 size: 12 residues. The CDR3 loop reads CSVEIAGGEQFF. For the CDR3, the DNA is TGCAGCGTTGAGATAGCGGGAGGTGAGCAGTTCTTC.

CDR3 DNA sequence: TGTGCCTGGAGTGACGGGAGGGGTCGATACGAGCAGTACTTC. Its translation: CAWSDGRGRYEQYF. The chain recombines TRBV30 with TRBJ2-7, with 8 bases that match TRBD2. Germline V gene data show CDR1 as GTSNPN and CDR2 as SVGIG (reference sequence). V dropped 1 base and J dropped 4; count of bases not matched to a gene: 6. This CDR3 has 14 amino acids.

The V gene is TRBV13, the J gene TRBJ2-6, with a possible D match to TRBD1 (5 bases). V was trimmed by 5 bases and J by 2 bases, leaving 16 bases between them. The germline V gene encodes CDR1 PRHDT and CDR2 FYEKMQ (reference sequence). The CDR3 is made up of 17 amino acids. CDR3 sequence: CASSARFIRAGANVLTF. CDR3 in DNA: TGTGCCAGCAGCGCCCGATTCATCAGGGCTGGGGCCAACGTCCTGACTTTC.

This clone was found a few times. V usage is TRBV7-9 and J usage is TRBJ1-1; perhaps TRBD1 as D (6 bases). Trimming removed 7 bases from V and 5 bases from J, with 17 bases in between. From germline, CDR1 is SEHNR and CDR2 FQNEAQ (reference sequence). The CDR3 loop spans 14 amino acids. The DNA for the CDR3 is TGTGCCAGCACCCAAGGAGGGGGTCGGACTGAAGCTTTCTTT. Its translation: CASTQGGGRTEAFF.

This clone was counted between two and nine times. The chain has TRBV11-1 and TRBJ2-1, with 9 bases aligning to TRBD1. J was trimmed by 5 bases and V by 4 bases; bases with no gene match: 3. Germline V CDR1 and CDR2: SGHAT, FQDESV (reference sequence). CDR3 length: 14 amino acids. The CDR3 loop is CASSSWDRDNEQFF. The CDR3 region has the DNA TGTGCCAGCAGCTCCTGGGACAGGGACAATGAGCAGTTCTTC.

This clone was detected a few times. As DNA, the CDR3 is TGTGCCAGCAGTTGGAGTGAGCAGTTCTTC. Protein product: CASSWSEQFF. V usage is TRBV28 and J usage is TRBJ2-1; D not certain. CDR1 MDHEN and CDR2 SYDVKM come from the germline V gene. V lost 4 bases to trimming and J lost 9 bases, with 4 bases between them. The CDR3 spans 10 residues.

This clone was counted once. In the same sample, other DNA sequences code for this CDR3. The genes are TRBV5-1 and TRBJ2-1; maybe TRBD2 (5 bases). Germline CDR1 and CDR2: SGHRS and YFSETQ. V shed 0 bases and J shed 4 bases, with 8 bases lying between them. This CDR3 is built from 14 residues. CDR3 amino acids: CASSLGTGYNEQFF. CDR3 nucleotide sequence: TGCGCCAGCAGCTTGGGGACGGGGTACAATGAGCAGTTCTTC.

In this sample, this clone turned up a few times. This chain joins TRBV7-8 and TRBJ2-5; a weak D match, TRBD2 (6 bases). This CDR3 contains 14 residues. Trimming removed 2 bases from V and 5 bases from J, with 12 bases in between. Germline V gene sequence: CDR1 SGHVS, CDR2 FQNEAQ. This CDR3 is CASSLRGIRETQYF. The CDR3, as DNA: TGTGCCAGCAGCTTACGGGGGATCCGCGAGACCCAGTACTTC.

This chain uses TRBV11-2 with TRBJ2-3; TRBD2 agrees at 7 bases. CDR1 is SGHAT, CDR2 FQNNGV, per germline. With V trimmed by 2 bases and J by 4 bases, 6 bases remained unmatched. The CDR3 covers 15 residues. The DNA for the CDR3 is TGTGCCAGCAGCTTAAGCGAGCGGGGAGCAGATACGCAGTATTTT. This encodes CASSLSERGADTQYF. Based on the CDR3 plus reference TRBV11-2 and TRBJ2-3, the full variable domain is EAGVAQSPRYKIIEKRQSVAFWCNPISGHATLYWYQQILGQGPKLLIQFQNNGVVDDSQLPKDRFSAERLKGVDSTLKIQPAKLEDSAVYLCASSLSERGADTQYFGPGTRLTVL.

The chain carries TRBV4-3 and TRBJ2-1, with TRBD1 matching 8 bases. Trimming cost V 3 bases and J 12 bases; bases outside gene matches: 4. Germline V gene lookup returns CDR1 LGHNA and CDR2 YSLEER. The CDR3 is 12 residues long. The CDR3 nucleotides read TGCGCCAGCAGCCACGGACAGGGTACGCAGTTCTTC. Translated: CASSHGQGTQFF.